This TCR beta chain was identified in a study of lymphopenia after photon versus proton radiotherapy. Deletions cut 0 bases from V and 6 bases from J, with 13 bases between. CDR1 and CDR2 from the germline V gene are MNHEY and SVGAGI. The CDR3 extends over 15 amino acids. Clones were sequenced by immunoSEQ multiplex PCR, and TCRdb holds only the in-frame ones, with some missing. Altogether fewer than 9,500 clones are present, more than 75% being singletons, with the ten largest covering 40% to 60%. This material consisted of peripheral blood, taken from a patient treated with photon-based radiotherapy. The TCR was taken from a man aged 25-45 years with gastric cancer. This chain uses TRBV6-5 with TRBJ2-3; no firm D call. Here the CDR3 reads CASSYSGLLGDTQYF. The CDR3 DNA reads TGTGCCAGCAGTTACTCCGGGCTCTTGGGGGATACGCAGTATTTT.